A selection of T cell receptor beta chains follows, all from one sample in a study of OX40 agonist ivuxolimab in advanced cancers. Generated by immunoSEQ multiplex PCR, the TCRdb table keeps only in-frame clones and is missing some. The repertoire holds 50,000 to 85,000 clones, around 90% seen once, with around 2% in the top ten. Source: CD4+ or CD8+ T cells sorted from blood, taken in a trial of the OX40 agonist ivuxolimab. These receptors were collected from an adult with an advanced solid tumor such as melanoma, head and neck, liver or kidney cancer. Both conserved end residues are part of each CDR3. Not all rows give a size; the values are once, few, many and, for expanded clones, a class.

TRBV28	TRBJ1-2	once	CASSLDRTVNGYTF
TRBV5-1	TRBJ2-7	-	CASSLRGGFSYEQYF
TRBV7-2	TRBJ2-6	-	CASSPVSGANVLTF
TRBV11-2	TRBJ1-1	-	CASSVGTAHTEAFF
TRBV6-5	TRBJ1-1	-	CASSSVEGEAFF
TRBV9	TRBJ2-1	medium-sized	CASAWRGEEQFF
TRBV5-8	TRBJ1-5	-	CASSLASSRSNQPQHF
TRBV19	TRBJ1-1	-	CASRKTVNTEAFF
TRBV5-6	TRBJ1-4	-	CASSLVVGDNEKLFF
TRBV5-1	TRBJ2-2	-	CASSLSQGESTGELFF
TRBV5-1	TRBJ2-3	-	CASSLVGRHTDTQYF
TRBV2	TRBJ2-5	-	CASSGTSGVETQYF
TRBV7-2	TRBJ2-2	-	CASSLVAGVTGELFF
TRBV9	TRBJ1-3	few	CASSVDGAGNTIYF
TRBV6-1	TRBJ1-1	-	CASSDQVRGERAFF
TRBV11-1	TRBJ2-7	-	CATSLLGSSYEQYF
TRBV19	TRBJ1-2	few	CASSRFAGNYGYTF
TRBV21-1	TRBJ1-2	-	CATLRDRVISGYTF
TRBV2	TRBJ1-2	-	CASLIGLNYGYTF
TRBV13	TRBJ2-2	-	CASSQLADGYTGELFF
TRBV30	TRBJ1-5	-	CAWKFKPQHF
TRBV9	TRBJ2-3	-	CASTASTSSGDTQYF
TRBV4-1	TRBJ2-7	-	CASSQGRGQGNYEQYF
TRBV13	TRBJ2-5	-	CASSRTSGGRETQYF
TRBV30	TRBJ2-1	-	CAWGESNEQFF
TRBV19	TRBJ2-1	-	CASMVTSGMYNEQFF
TRBV19	TRBJ2-2	-	CASSRGDLNTGELFF
TRBV4-1	TRBJ1-2	-	CASSQREGFMAGYTF
TRBV5-4	TRBJ2-2	few	CASSKPTGGDTGELFF
TRBV27	TRBJ2-7	once	CASSRPSGAGGGYEQYF
TRBV5-4	TRBJ1-1	-	CASSLGQTMNTEAFF
TRBV6-5	TRBJ2-7	-	CASSMQGAYYEQYF
TRBV27	TRBJ2-5	-	CASSFLSYGETQYF
TRBV5-4	TRBJ2-1	-	CASSLEGTGGSEQFF
TRBV7-2	TRBJ1-5	-	CASSLNRGLNQPQHF
TRBV5-1	TRBJ2-5	-	CASSLGQWKETQYF
TRBV5-1	TRBJ2-1	-	CASSLDGTGGMYEQFF
TRBV30	TRBJ2-7	-	CAWSAGGNYEQYF
TRBV14	TRBJ2-5	-	CASSQDHNRQETQYF
TRBV5-5	TRBJ2-5	-	CASSLEGTKTQYF
TRBV6-5	TRBJ1-3	-	CASSYSLASSGNTIYF
TRBV5-7	TRBJ1-1	-	CASSSQGSEAFF
TRBV2	TRBJ1-4	-	CASSGWTNEKLFF
TRBV9	TRBJ2-2	-	CASSVDPTNTGELFF
TRBV5-4	TRBJ1-5	-	CASSLRDRDYQPQHF
TRBV27	TRBJ2-7	-	CASSQGNRVVYEQYF
TRBV20-1	TRBJ1-2	-	CSASTNGYTF
TRBV7-9	TRBJ1-1	-	CASSLSQGAEAFF
TRBV4-1	TRBJ2-1	-	CASSQGLAGVGEQFF
TRBV7-2	TRBJ1-5	-	CASSLYVAGNQPQHF
TRBV7-2	TRBJ1-6	-	CASSYLTGPNSPLHF
TRBV5-1	TRBJ2-3	-	CASSSGLAYTDTQYF
TRBV7-9	TRBJ1-1	-	CASSLGTGVTEAFF
TRBV4-1	TRBJ2-1	few	CASSPGLGRNEQFF
TRBV18	TRBJ2-1	-	CASSPTASGRNYNEQFF
TRBV7-9	TRBJ1-4	-	CASSLGDRGSNEKLFF
TRBV4-1	TRBJ2-7	-	CASSQEGTGGTYEQYF
TRBV4-1	TRBJ1-1	medium-sized	CASSHTGGTMNTEAFF
TRBV5-6	TRBJ2-5	once	CASSLGSGGLRETQYF